These 18 T cell receptor beta chains came from one sample sequenced in a study of blood T cell repertoires in COVID-19. Libraries were prepared by immunoSEQ multiplex PCR; TCRdb keeps only in-frame clonotypes and omits some of them. There are some 25,000 clones in the sample; 82% occur only once, and about 9% lies in the top ten. The specimen sequenced was peripheral blood. These receptors all come from a human donor in a cohort sampled during active COVID-19.

The genes are TRBV29-1 and TRBJ2-5; 9 nucleotides line up with TRBD1. J was trimmed by 7 bases and V by 4 bases; bases with no gene match: 4. Per the germline V gene, CDR1 is SQVTM and CDR2 is ANQGSEA. There are 12 residues in the CDR3. In DNA form, the CDR3 reads TGCAGCGTTGGGGGACAGGGAAGGACCCAGTACTTC. Translation: CSVGGQGRTQYF.

This clone was counted once. V and J are TRBV7-2 and TRBJ2-7; 7 bases agree with TRBD2. Germline V lookup: CDR1 SGHTA, CDR2 FQGNSA. The CDR3 runs 15 residues. The V and J ends lost 5 bases and 3 bases, in that order; junction bases with no gene match: 10. The CDR3 DNA follows: TGTGCCAGCAGCCAAAGGCCTGGCGGGAGCTACGAGCAGTACTTC. Its protein is CASSQRPGGSYEQYF.

V usage is TRBV7-2 and J usage is TRBJ2-5; 9 nucleotides align to TRBD1. Germline V gene sequence: CDR1 SGHTA, CDR2 FQGNSA. V was clipped by 1 base and J by 9 bases; unmatched bases: 9. The CDR3 totals 15 residues. CDR3 sequence reads: CASSLGAPGQGPQYF. CDR3 nucleotide sequence: TGTGCCAGCAGCTTAGGAGCCCCGGGACAGGGTCCCCAGTACTTC.

The V call is TRBV7-2, the J call TRBJ2-5, with 9 bases aligning to TRBD2. The CDR3 runs 17 residues. Germline-derived CDR1 and CDR2 are SGHTA and FQGNSA. The V segment lost 0 bases and the J segment 1 base; nucleotides outside the gene matches: 6. Here the CDR3 DNA reads TGTGCCAGCAGCTTAGCCTCCCTGCGGGGGGGCCAAGAGACCCAGTACTTC. This encodes CASSLASLRGGQETQYF.

The genes are TRBV20-1 and TRBJ2-3; the D gene is possibly TRBD2 (7 bases). Germline V gene sequence: CDR1 DFQATT, CDR2 SNEGSKA (reference sequence). CDR3 length equals 14 residues. Trimming took off 3 bases at V and 5 bases at J, with 15 bases between the two ends. CDR3 region: CSASEGGEEDTQYF. CDR3 DNA sequence: TGCAGTGCTAGTGAGGGGGGGGAGGAAGATACGCAGTATTTT.

This sequence joins TRBV28 and TRBJ2-4, with 7 bases matching TRBD2. Germline lookup yields CDR1 MDHEN and CDR2 SYDVKM. V was pared by 6 bases and J by 2 bases, with 10 bases of the junction left unmatched. The CDR3 loop spans 16 amino acids. The CDR3: CASSQAGTTTKNIQYF. The CDR3 DNA sequence: TGTGCCAGCAGCCAAGCCGGGACTACAACCAAAAACATTCAGTACTTC.

This chain uses TRBV5-5 with TRBJ2-3, with 7 bases lining up with TRBD1. Looked up from germline, CDR1 is SGHKS and CDR2 is YYEKEE (reference sequence). The CDR3 contains 16 residues. V lost 0 bases, J lost 3 bases, and 7 bases stayed unmatched. CDR3 DNA sequence: TGTGCCAGCAGCTTGGCACCCACAGGGGTGACAGATACGCAGTATTTT. As protein: CASSLAPTGVTDTQYF.

This rearrangement joins TRBV7-6 to TRBJ2-1; D is unresolved. The germline CDR1 and CDR2 sequences are SGHVS and FNYEAQ. The V gene lost 5 bases and the J gene lost 6 bases, with 8 bases spanning the gap. This CDR3 contains 12 residues. The CDR3 sequence is CASSKSPNEQFF. DNA for the CDR3: TGTGCCAGCAGCAAGAGTCCCAATGAGCAGTTCTTC.

The genes are TRBV4-1 and TRBJ2-1; D is ambiguous. CDR1 and CDR2 (germline): MGHRA, YSYEKL. V shed 4 bases and J shed 0 bases, with 13 bases lying between them. The CDR3 length is 16 residues. DNA for the CDR3: TGCGCCAGCAGCCTGGTATTGGGCCGCTCCTACAATGAGCAGTTCTTC. Translated: CASSLVLGRSYNEQFF.

V gene TRBV5-1 combines with J gene TRBJ1-1; D gene uncertain. The V end lost 4 bases, the J end lost 1 base, and 8 bases lay between the germline ends. The CDR3 is 13 amino acids. Germline CDR1 and CDR2: SGHRS and YFSETQ. The chain's CDR3 is CASSRGRNTEAFF. CDR3 sequence (DNA): TGCGCCAGCAGCCGAGGGAGGAACACTGAAGCTTTCTTT. Looking up the rest from reference TRBV5-1 and TRBJ1-1 gives the full variable domain: KAGVTQTPRYLIKTRGQQVTLSCSPISGHRSVSWYQQTPGQGLQFLFEYFSETQRNKGNFPGRFSGRQFSNSRSEMNVSTLELGDSALYLCASSRGRNTEAFFGQGTRLTVV.

This chain joins TRBV6-6 and TRBJ1-1, with D possibly TRBD1 on 6 matching bases. This CDR3 region has 15 residues. Per germline, CDR1 MNHNY and CDR2 SVGAGI (reference sequence). The ends were cut back, 6 bases at V and 4 bases at J, with 18 bases in the middle. The CDR3 reads CASRGYRGGGTEAFF. CDR3 in DNA: TGTGCCAGCAGAGGATATCGGGGAGGGGGCACTGAAGCTTTCTTT.

In this sample, this clone is medium-sized. J is TRBJ1-3 and V is TRBV7-2; D gene uncertain. V was clipped by 5 bases and J by 9 bases, with 8 bases between them. Germline CDR1 and CDR2: SGHTA and FQGNSA. CDR3 size: 11 residues. The CDR3 protein is CASSNGLTIYF. The CDR3 DNA is TGTGCCAGCAGCAACGGTCTCACCATATATTTT.

The chain uses TRBV7-9 and TRBJ1-2, with a tentative D call TRBD1 (5 bases). CDR1 and CDR2 from the germline V gene are SEHNR and FQNEAQ (reference sequence). CDR3 size: 12 residues. The ends were cut back, 5 bases at V and 7 bases at J, with 11 bases in the middle. In DNA form, the CDR3 reads TGTGCCAGCAGCGCGGACAAGAGTGGCTACACCTTC. This codes for CASSADKSGYTF.

The rearrangement links TRBV19 to TRBJ2-3; 8 nucleotides align to TRBD1. The CDR3 has 16 residues. The junction had 9 bases not matched to a gene; V was cut back by 1 base and J by 6 bases. The germline V gene encodes CDR1 LNHDA and CDR2 SQIVND (reference sequence). For the CDR3, the DNA is TGTGCCAGTAGTATAGGCCCAGGGGGCGCTTCCGATACGCAGTATTTT. This translates into CASSIGPGGASDTQYF.

The genes are TRBV7-2 and TRBJ2-1; weak D call: TRBD2 (6 bases). There are 18 residues in the CDR3. The V gene's germline CDR1 is SGHTA and CDR2 FQGNSA. Trimming cost V 2 bases and J 1 base, with 18 bases left between them. This CDR3 reads CASSLLHGSSPSYNEQFF. As DNA, the CDR3 is TGTGCCAGCAGCTTACTCCACGGGAGCTCCCCATCCTACAATGAGCAGTTCTTC.

Note on this clone: Relative to the germline gene, one junction end is altered; a read error may explain this. The rearrangement joins TRBV7-9 to TRBJ2-4; 7 nucleotides line up with TRBD1. This CDR3 has 15 amino acids. The germline V gene has CDR1 SEHNR and CDR2 FQNEAQ (reference sequence). The CDR3 DNA reads as TGTGCCGGCAGCCCGCCCTTGACAGGGTCAAACATTCAGTACTTC. Translation gives CAGSPPLTGSNIQYF.

The V call is TRBV5-8, the J call TRBJ1-1; D is unclear. From germline, CDR1 is SGHTS and CDR2 YDEGEE. V lost 0 bases to trimming and J lost 11 bases, with 8 bases between them. This CDR3 region has 11 residues. The CDR3 DNA reads as TGTGCCAGCAGCTTGGAAACTCTGGCTTTCTTT. Translated, it gives CASSLETLAFF.

The chain recombines TRBV7-2 with TRBJ1-4; 9 positions match TRBD1. This CDR3 has 17 amino acids. Germline values: CDR1 SGHTA, CDR2 FQGNSA. Trimming at V came to 0 bases and at J to 1 base, leaving 3 bases not matched to a gene. The CDR3 is CASSLAGQGGTNEKLFF. The CDR3 DNA sequence: TGTGCCAGCAGCTTAGCGGGACAGGGAGGAACTAATGAAAAACTGTTTTTT.